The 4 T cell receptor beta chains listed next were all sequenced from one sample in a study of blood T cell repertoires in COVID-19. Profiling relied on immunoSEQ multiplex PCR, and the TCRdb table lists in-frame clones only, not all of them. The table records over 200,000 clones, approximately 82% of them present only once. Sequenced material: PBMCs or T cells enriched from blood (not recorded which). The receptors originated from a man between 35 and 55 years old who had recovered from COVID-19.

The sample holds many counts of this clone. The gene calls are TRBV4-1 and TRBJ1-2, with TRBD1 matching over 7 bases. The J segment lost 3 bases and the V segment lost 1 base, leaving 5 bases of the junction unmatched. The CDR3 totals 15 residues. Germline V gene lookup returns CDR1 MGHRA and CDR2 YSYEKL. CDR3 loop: CASSQVNRGDYGYTF. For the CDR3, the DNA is TGCGCCAGCAGCCAAGTAAACAGGGGTGACTATGGCTACACCTTC.

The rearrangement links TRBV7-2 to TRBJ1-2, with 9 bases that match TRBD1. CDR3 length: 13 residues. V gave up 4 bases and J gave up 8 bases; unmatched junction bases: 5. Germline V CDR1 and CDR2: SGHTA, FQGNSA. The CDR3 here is CASSSGTGNGYTF. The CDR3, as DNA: TGTGCCAGCAGCTCCGGGACAGGGAACGGCTACACCTTC.

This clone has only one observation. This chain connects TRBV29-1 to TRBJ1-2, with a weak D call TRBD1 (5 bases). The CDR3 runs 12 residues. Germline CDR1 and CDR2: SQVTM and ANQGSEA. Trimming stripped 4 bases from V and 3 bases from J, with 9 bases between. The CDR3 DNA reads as TGCAGCGTTGTTGGCAGGGACTATGGCTACACCTTC. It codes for CSVVGRDYGYTF. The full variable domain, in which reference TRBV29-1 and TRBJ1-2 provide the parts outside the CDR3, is SAVISQKPSRDICQRGTSLTIQCQVDSQVTMMFWYRQQPGQSLTLIATANQGSEATYESGFVIDKFPISRPNLTFSTLTVSNMSPEDSSIYLCSVVGRDYGYTFGSGTRLTVV.

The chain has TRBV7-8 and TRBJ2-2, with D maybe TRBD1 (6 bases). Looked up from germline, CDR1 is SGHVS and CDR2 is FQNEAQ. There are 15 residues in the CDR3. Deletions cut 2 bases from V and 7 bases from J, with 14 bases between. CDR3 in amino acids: CASSLLAGENGELFF. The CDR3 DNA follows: TGTGCCAGCAGCTTATTGGCAGGGGAGAACGGGGAGCTGTTTTTT.